The 17 T cell receptor beta chains reported below all come from one sample, sequenced in a study of T cells in women clearing cervical HPV infection. Here immunoSEQ multiplex PCR was the method, and the copy in TCRdb shows in-frame clones only, minus some. This repertoire includes about 20,000 clones. The sequencing sample was made of blood buffy coat. These receptors all stem from a woman aged 18 to 75 with a cervical HPV16 infection that either progressed to CIN3+ or cleared (not recorded which).

Concerning this clone: The observed sequence ends 3 residues before the CDR3 terminus, with the missing tail filled in from the germline J gene. The rearrangement uses TRBV7-2 and TRBJ1-2, with 10 nucleotides matching TRBD1. Germline V gene lookup returns CDR1 SGHTA and CDR2 FQGNSA. The CDR3 contains 15 residues. The DNA read from the CDR3 is TGTGCCAGCAGCTTAACCGGGACAGGGGATTACGAC. This sequence encodes CASSLTGTGDYD. The CDR3, in full, reads CASSLTGTGDYDYTF.

For this clone: Sequence at one end of the junction differs from germline and may be a read error. The read ends 3 residues before the CDR3 terminus; that terminus is restored from the germline J gene. The V call is TRBV4-2, the J call TRBJ2-2; 11 bases are a match to TRBD1. The V gene's germline CDR1 is LGHNA and CDR2 YNFKEQ. This CDR3 spans 17 amino acids. The chain's CDR3 is CASSQGPPGQGAGELFF. The CDR3 DNA, read in part, is TGCGCCAGCAGCCAAGGACCTCCGGGACAGGGGGCCGGGGAG.

With respect to this clone: The CDR3 end falls 3 residues outside the read, so it is completed with the germline J gene. V is TRBV19 and J is TRBJ1-1; 7 bases agree with TRBD1. Germline V lookup: CDR1 LNHDA, CDR2 SQIVND (reference sequence). The CDR3 spans 15 residues. The CDR3 bases that were read are TGTGCCAGCGGTTCGCGGGTGGGGACAGAAGGGACA. This encodes CASGSRVGTEGT. The entire CDR3 is CASGSRVGTEGTAFF.

A remark on this clone: The read falls 3 residues short of the CDR3 end, and the missing part is taken from the germline J gene. The chain employs TRBV7-9 and TRBJ1-2; D not certain. Germline V gene lookup returns CDR1 SEHNR and CDR2 FQNEAQ (reference sequence). CDR3 size: 14 residues. The sequenced part of the CDR3 DNA is TGTGCCAGCAGCTTACTCGCGGGAGCCTACGAC. This encodes CASSLLAGAYD. The full CDR3 protein is CASSLLAGAYDYTF.

As to this clone: The read halts 3 residues ahead of the CDR3 end, with the missing end drawn from the germline J gene. The V call is TRBV5-4, the J call TRBJ2-3; tentatively, D is TRBD1 (5 bases). CDR1 SGHNT and CDR2 YYREEE come from the germline V gene (reference sequence). The CDR3 length is 14 residues. The CDR3: CASSFGGGAGTQYF. The sequenced part of the CDR3 DNA is TGTGCCAGCAGCTTCGGCGGTGGGGCTGGGACG.

Notes on this clone: The read ends 3 residues early relative to the CDR3; the germline J gene fills the gap. The chain is built from TRBV11-2 and TRBJ1-1, with D unresolved. The V end lost 1 base, the J end lost 3 bases, and 6 bases lay between the germline ends. This CDR3 contains 13 residues. CDR1 and CDR2 (germline): SGHAT, FQNNGV. The CDR3 loop reads CASSLVPDTEAFF. Incomplete CDR3 DNA: TGTGCCAGCAGCTTAGTCCCAGACACTGAA.

Comment on this clone: The read ends 3 residues shy of where the CDR3 ends; the end is completed using the germline J gene. This specimen includes other DNA sequences encoding the same CDR3. This rearrangement joins TRBV18 to TRBJ2-1; TRBD1 matches 7 bases. Germline lookup yields CDR1 KGHSH and CDR2 LQKENI. The CDR3 length is 15 residues. After removal of 6 bases from V and 1 base from J, the junction contained 6 bases not matched to a gene. CDR3 bases read: TGTGCCAGCTCCCCCCCAGGGGGATCCTACAATGAG. Amino acid sequence: CASSPPGGSYNE. The entire CDR3 protein reads CASSPPGGSYNEQFF.

Regarding this clone: Read sequence stops 3 residues before the CDR3 end, and the germline J gene provides the missing end. The chain recombines TRBV7-9 with TRBJ1-5; no firm D call. Per germline, CDR1 SEHNR and CDR2 FQNEAQ (reference sequence). This CDR3 is 15 amino acids long. Trimming shortened V by 3 bases and J by 3 bases, and 12 bases separated the two germline ends. The DNA read from the CDR3 is TGTGCCAGCAGCTTGTTCCGGGGAGACAATCAGCCC. Protein: CASSLFRGDNQP. From start to end, the CDR3 is CASSLFRGDNQPQHF.

Turning to this clone: The sequenced fragment ends 3 residues before the CDR3 boundary, so the rest is inferred from the germline J gene. The chain employs TRBV7-2 and TRBJ2-2, with D maybe TRBD1 (5 bases). Germline V lookup: CDR1 SGHTA, CDR2 FQGNSA. CDR3 length equals 14 residues. CDR3 protein: CASSLDNGANVLFF. The covered CDR3 bases are TGTGCCAGCAGCTTAGATAATGGGGCCAACGTG. The full variable domain, rest sourced from reference TRBV7-2 and TRBJ2-2, is GAGVSQSPSNKVTEKGKDVELRCDPISGHTALYWYRQSLGQGLEFLIYFQGNSAPDKSGLPSDRFSAERTGGSVSTLTIQRTQQEDSAVYLCASSLDNGANVLFFGEGSRLTVL.

A word on this clone: The read stops 3 residues short of the end of the CDR3; the missing end is completed from the germline J gene. This chain uses TRBV19 with TRBJ1-1, with 8 positions matching TRBD1. The CDR3 runs 15 residues. The V segment lost 3 bases and the J segment 4 bases; nucleotides outside the gene matches: 7. Per germline, CDR1 LNHDA and CDR2 SQIVND (reference sequence). The sequenced part of the CDR3 DNA is TGTGCCAGTAGTATCCCTCACACAGGGGGCACTGAA. Protein: CASSIPHTGGTE. The full CDR3 protein is CASSIPHTGGTEAFF.

Details on this clone: Read data end 3 residues before the CDR3 end; the end is taken from the germline J gene. The rearrangement uses TRBV13 and TRBJ2-3; 7 nucleotides agree with TRBD2. Germline-derived CDR1 and CDR2 are PRHDT and FYEKMQ (reference sequence). The CDR3 contains 15 residues. CDR3 residues: CASSLYSAGRETQYF. The DNA read from the CDR3 is TGTGCCAGCAGCTTATATAGCGCGGGGCGGGAGACG.

About this clone: The read terminates 3 residues ahead of where the CDR3 ends, so the germline J gene completes it. J is TRBJ2-3 and V is TRBV6-1; the D gene is possibly TRBD2 (6 bases). V lost 1 base and J 3 bases, leaving 11 bases between the germline ends. CDR1 and CDR2 (germline): MNHNS, SASEGT. The CDR3 covers 15 residues. The CDR3 bases that were read are TGTGCCAGCAGTGAAGTGGCGGGAAGTACAGATACG. Protein sequence: CASSEVAGSTDT. In full, the CDR3 reads CASSEVAGSTDTQYF.

CDR3 sequence: CASSIPLKLARGYSYNDYTF. Partial CDR3 DNA: TGTGCCAGTAGTATTCCTCTTAAACTAGCGAGAGGGTACTCCTACAATGAC. V and J are TRBV19 and TRBJ1-2, with D unresolved. The sequence runs out 3 residues before the end of the CDR3; the remainder is reconstructed from the germline J gene. Germline V gene data show CDR1 as LNHDA and CDR2 as SQIVND (reference sequence). The CDR3 contains 20 residues.

Regarding this clone: The sequence runs out 3 residues before the end of the CDR3; the remainder is reconstructed from the germline J gene. The chain joins TRBV7-9 to TRBJ1-4; D might be TRBD1 (6 bases). V lost 5 bases and J 7 bases, leaving 17 bases between the germline ends. CDR1 is SEHNR and CDR2 is FQNEAQ in the germline V gene (reference sequence). This CDR3 spans 15 amino acids. CDR3 DNA (partial): TGTGCCAGCAGCCGGAACAGGGTGGGTAGTGAAAAA. Protein: CASSRNRVGSEK. The whole CDR3 is CASSRNRVGSEKLFF.

Turning to this clone: The read ends 3 residues early relative to the CDR3; the germline J gene fills the gap. The gene calls are TRBV13 and TRBJ2-3, with 11 nucleotides matching TRBD2. CDR3 size: 16 residues. V was clipped by 5 bases and J by 2 bases; unmatched bases: 6. CDR1 is PRHDT, CDR2 FYEKMQ, per germline (reference sequence). CDR3 in amino acids: CASSPRLAGFTDTQYF. The CDR3 DNA, read in part, is TGTGCCAGCAGCCCTCGACTAGCGGGGTTCACAGATACG.

A note on this clone: The CDR3 end is not reached by the read, which stops 3 residues before it; the germline J gene fills it in. The chain links TRBV7-9 to TRBJ2-6; D is perhaps TRBD1 (5 bases). Germline CDR1 and CDR2: SEHNR and FQNEAQ (reference sequence). This CDR3 contains 15 residues. The V end lost 5 bases, the J end lost 1 base, and 9 bases lay between the germline ends. The CDR3 reads CASSAHRSGANVLTF. The sequenced part of the CDR3 DNA is TGTGCCAGCAGCGCGCACAGGTCTGGGGCCAACGTC.

A word on this clone: From the germline J gene comes the end of the CDR3, since the read stops 3 residues before it. V gene TRBV19 combines with J gene TRBJ1-4, with 7 bases fitting TRBD1. Per germline, CDR1 LNHDA and CDR2 SQIVND (reference sequence). The CDR3 runs 14 residues. V shed 6 bases and J 7 bases; nucleotides not matched to a gene: 8. The CDR3 bases that were read are TGTGCCAGTAGGGAGACAGGGAAGTTTGAAAAA. Translation: CASRETGKFEK. The whole CDR3 protein is CASRETGKFEKLFF.